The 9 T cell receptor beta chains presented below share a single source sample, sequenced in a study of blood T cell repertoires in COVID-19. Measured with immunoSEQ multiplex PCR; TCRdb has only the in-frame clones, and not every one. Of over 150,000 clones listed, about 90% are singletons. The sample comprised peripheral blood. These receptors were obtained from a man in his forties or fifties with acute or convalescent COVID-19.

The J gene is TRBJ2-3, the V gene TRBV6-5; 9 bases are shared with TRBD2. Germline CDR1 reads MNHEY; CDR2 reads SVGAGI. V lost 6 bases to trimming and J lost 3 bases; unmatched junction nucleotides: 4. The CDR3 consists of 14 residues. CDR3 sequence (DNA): TGTGCCAGCAGGCTTAGCGGGAGAACAGATACGCAGTATTTT. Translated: CASRLSGRTDTQYF.

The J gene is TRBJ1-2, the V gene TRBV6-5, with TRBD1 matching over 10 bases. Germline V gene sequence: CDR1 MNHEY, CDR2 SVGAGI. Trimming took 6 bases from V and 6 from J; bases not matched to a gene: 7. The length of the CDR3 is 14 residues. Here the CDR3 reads CASSPGGQGNGYTF. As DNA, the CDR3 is TGTGCCAGCAGCCCGGGGGGACAGGGGAATGGCTACACCTTC.

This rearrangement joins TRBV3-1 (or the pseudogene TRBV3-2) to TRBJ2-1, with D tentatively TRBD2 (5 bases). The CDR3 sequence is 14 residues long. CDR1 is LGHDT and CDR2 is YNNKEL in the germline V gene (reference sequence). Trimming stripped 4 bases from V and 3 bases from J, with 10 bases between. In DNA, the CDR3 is TGTGCCAGCAGCCCGTCGGGGTTCTACAATGAGCAGTTCTTC. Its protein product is CASSPSGFYNEQFF.

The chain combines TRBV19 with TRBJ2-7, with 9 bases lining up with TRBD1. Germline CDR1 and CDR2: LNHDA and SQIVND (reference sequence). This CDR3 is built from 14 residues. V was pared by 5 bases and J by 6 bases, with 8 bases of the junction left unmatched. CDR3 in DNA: TGTGCCAGTAGTCCCACAGGGGGCGGGTTCGAGCAGTACTTC. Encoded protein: CASSPTGGGFEQYF.

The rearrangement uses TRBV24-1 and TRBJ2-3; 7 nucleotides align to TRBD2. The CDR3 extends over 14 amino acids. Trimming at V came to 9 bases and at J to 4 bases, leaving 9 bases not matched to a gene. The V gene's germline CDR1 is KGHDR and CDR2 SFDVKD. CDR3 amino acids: CATSLARVADTQYF. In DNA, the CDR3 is TGTGCCACCTCACTAGCGCGAGTGGCAGATACGCAGTATTTT.

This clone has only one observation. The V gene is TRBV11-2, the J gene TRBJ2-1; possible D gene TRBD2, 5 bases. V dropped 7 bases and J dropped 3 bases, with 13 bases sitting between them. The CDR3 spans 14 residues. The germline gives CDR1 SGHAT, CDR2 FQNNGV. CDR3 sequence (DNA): TGTGCCAGCAAAATCGGGATTAGCTACAATGAGCAGTTCTTC. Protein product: CASKIGISYNEQFF.

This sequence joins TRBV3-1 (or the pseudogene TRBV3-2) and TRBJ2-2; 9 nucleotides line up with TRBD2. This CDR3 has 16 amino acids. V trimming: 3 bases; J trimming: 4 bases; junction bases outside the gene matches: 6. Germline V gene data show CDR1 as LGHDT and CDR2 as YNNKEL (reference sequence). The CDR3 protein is CASSHGTSIVTGELFF. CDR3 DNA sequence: TGTGCCAGCAGCCATGGGACTAGCATAGTCACCGGGGAGCTGTTTTTT.

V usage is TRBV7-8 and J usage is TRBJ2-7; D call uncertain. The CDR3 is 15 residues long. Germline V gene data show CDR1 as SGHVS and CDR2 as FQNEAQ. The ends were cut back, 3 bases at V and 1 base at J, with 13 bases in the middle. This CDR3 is CASSFGFTPSYEQYF. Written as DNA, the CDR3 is TGTGCCAGCAGCTTTGGTTTCACACCATCCTACGAGCAGTACTTC.

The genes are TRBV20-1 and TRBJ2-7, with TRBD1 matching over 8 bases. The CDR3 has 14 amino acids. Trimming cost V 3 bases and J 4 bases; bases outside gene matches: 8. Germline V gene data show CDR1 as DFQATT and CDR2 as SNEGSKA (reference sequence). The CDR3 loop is CSASGAGQAYEQYF. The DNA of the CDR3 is TGCAGTGCTAGTGGGGCGGGACAGGCTTACGAGCAGTACTTC.